The present TCR beta chain was sequenced within a study of cytomegalovirus exposure and HLA in healthy donors. Overall study context: The 120 validation repertoires used the same platform as the 550 to 850 first-cohort repertoires (as reported by a later analysis).

Notes on this clone: Its matching antigen is unknown.

Only in-frame clones appear in the TCRdb table, and some are missing; sequencing was by immunoSEQ multiplex PCR. Seen here are over 150,000 clones, 90% to 97% observed once, and the top ten hold approximately 0.97%. V gave up 5 bases and J gave up 7 bases, with 15 bases separating them. CDR1 and CDR2 (germline): PRHDT, FYEKMQ (reference sequence). This CDR3 comprises 14 residues. Overall study findings and caveats: Cytomegalovirus association was listed for 150 or so TCR beta chains.

The rearrangement uses TRBV13 and TRBJ1-5; D possibly corresponds to TRBD1 (6 bases). The sample consisted of PBMCs. The receptor comes from a young woman in good health and CMV-seronegative. CDR3 sequence reads: CASSIQGSGQPQHF. The CDR3 DNA reads as TGTGCCAGCAGCATACAGGGTTCGGGGCAGCCCCAGCATTTT.